This T cell receptor (beta chain) is from a study of T cells in Graves' hyperthyroidism and ophthalmopathy. Each ophthalmopathy patient scored at least 3 on the Clinical Activity Score and at least 4 on NOSPECS grade, with duration under 3 months. The V and J ends lost 3 bases and 6 bases, in that order; junction bases with no gene match: 1. Germline CDR1 reads SGHRS; CDR2 reads YFSETQ. This CDR3 has 13 residues. TCR beta CDR3 regions were amplified from RNA. The HTBI set primed first-round TCR CDR3 RT-PCR. TCRdb re-analysed the multiplex PCR reads in MiXCR, keeping a single row per CDR3 protein. The table has some 570,000 distinct CDR3 sequences, approximately 17% seen once. This clonotype was detected only a few times.

Sequenced: blood. The clonotype was recovered from a woman between 18 and 29 years old with Graves' ophthalmopathy. This chain joins TRBV5-1 and TRBJ2-2; 8 nucleotides line up with TRBD1. The CDR3: CASSWTGSGELFF. The CDR3 DNA reads as TGCGCCAGCAGCTGGACAGGGTCCGGGGAGCTGTTTTTT.